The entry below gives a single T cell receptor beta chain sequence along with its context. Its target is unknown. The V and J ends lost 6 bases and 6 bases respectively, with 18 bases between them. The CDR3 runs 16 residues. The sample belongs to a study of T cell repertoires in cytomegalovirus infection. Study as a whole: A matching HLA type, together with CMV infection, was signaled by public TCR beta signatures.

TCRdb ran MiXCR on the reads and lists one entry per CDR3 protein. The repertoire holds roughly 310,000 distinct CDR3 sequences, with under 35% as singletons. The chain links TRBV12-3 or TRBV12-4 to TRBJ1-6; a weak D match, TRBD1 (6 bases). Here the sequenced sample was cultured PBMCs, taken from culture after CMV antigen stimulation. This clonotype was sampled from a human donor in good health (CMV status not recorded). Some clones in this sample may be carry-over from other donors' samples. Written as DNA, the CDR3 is TGTGCCAGCAGCATGACTGGAGGACAGCGTAATTCACCCCTCCACTTT. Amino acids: CASSMTGGQRNSPLHF.